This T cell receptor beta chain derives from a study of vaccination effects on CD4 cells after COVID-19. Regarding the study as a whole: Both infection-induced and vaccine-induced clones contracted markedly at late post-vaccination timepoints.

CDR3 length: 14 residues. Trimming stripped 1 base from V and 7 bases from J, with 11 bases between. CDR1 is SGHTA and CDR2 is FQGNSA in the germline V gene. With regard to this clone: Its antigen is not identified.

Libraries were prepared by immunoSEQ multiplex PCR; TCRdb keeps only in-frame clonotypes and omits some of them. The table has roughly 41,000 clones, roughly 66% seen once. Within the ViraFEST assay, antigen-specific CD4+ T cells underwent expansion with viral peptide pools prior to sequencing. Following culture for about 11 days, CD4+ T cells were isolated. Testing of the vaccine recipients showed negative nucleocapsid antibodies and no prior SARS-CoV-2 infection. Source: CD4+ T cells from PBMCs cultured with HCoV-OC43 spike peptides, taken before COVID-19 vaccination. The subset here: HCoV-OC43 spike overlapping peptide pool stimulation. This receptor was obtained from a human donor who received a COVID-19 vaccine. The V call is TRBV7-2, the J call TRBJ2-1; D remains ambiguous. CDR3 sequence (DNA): TGTGCCAGCAGCTTAGAAATTCTTTCAAATGAGCAGTTCTTC. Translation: CASSLEILSNEQFF.